The 14 T cell receptor beta chains reported below all come from one sample, sequenced in a study of CD8 T cells in ankylosing spondylitis. Overall study results and limits: Among TCR beta sequences, a motif of eight highly homologous variants appeared characteristic of ankylosing spondylitis blood.

TCRdb called the 5' RACE reads again in MiXCR, with one record for every CDR3 protein. This table holds around 890,000 distinct CDR3 sequences, 12% found once. Their target antigens are unknown. Sequencing was carried out using blood, either unsorted or a sorted T cell fraction (not recorded which). The receptors were gathered from a male donor with ankylosing spondylitis.

The chain joins TRBV18 to TRBJ1-3; perhaps TRBD1 as D (5 bases). In germline, CDR1 is KGHSH, CDR2 LQKENI. With 6 bases removed from V and 0 bases from J, the gap between germline ends came to 18 bases. CDR3 size: 17 residues. The CDR3 loop reads CASSSFPGRPSGNTIYF. In nucleotides, the CDR3 is TGTGCCAGCTCGAGCTTCCCGGGACGGCCCTCTGGAAACACCATATATTTT. Using reference TRBV18 and TRBJ1-3 for the parts outside the CDR3, the full variable domain is NAGVMQNPRHLVRRRGQEARLRCSPMKGHSHVYWYRQLPEEGLKFMVYLQKENIIDESGMPKERFSAEFPKEGPSILRIQQVVRGDSAAYFCASSSFPGRPSGNTIYFGEGSWLTVV.

This chain joins TRBV29-1 and TRBJ2-5, with D hard to call. The CDR3 has 11 amino acids. Trimming removed 4 bases from V and 5 bases from J, with 8 bases in between. Germline V CDR1 and CDR2: SQVTM, ANQGSEA. The CDR3 sequence is CSVVQRETQYF. In DNA, the CDR3 is TGCAGCGTTGTACAGAGGGAGACCCAGTACTTC.

CDR3: CASSNNLREEQYF. CDR3 DNA: TGTGCCAGCAGCAATAACCTGAGGGAAGAGCAGTACTTC. V usage is TRBV11-2 and J usage is TRBJ2-7; a possible D gene is TRBD2 (5 bases). Deletions cut 5 bases from V and 7 bases from J, with 15 bases between. This CDR3 comprises 13 residues. The germline gives CDR1 SGHAT, CDR2 FQNNGV.

V usage is TRBV6-4 and J usage is TRBJ2-3; D is unresolved. This CDR3 contains 13 residues. V gave up 5 bases and J gave up 4 bases, with 10 bases separating them. CDR1 MRHNA and CDR2 SNTAGT come from the germline V gene. CDR3 protein: CASSFGPPDTQYF. CDR3 nucleotide sequence: TGTGCCAGCAGTTTTGGACCCCCAGATACGCAGTATTTT.

This clonotype has just a few counts. CDR3 DNA: TGTGCCAGCAGTTCTAGCGCTTCCACAGATACGCAGTATTTT. Protein product: CASSSSASTDTQYF. The chain employs TRBV6-1 and TRBJ2-3; the D gene is possibly TRBD2 (6 bases). The CDR3 spans 14 residues. The germline CDR1 and CDR2 sequences are MNHNS and SASEGT. Trimming pared 5 bases from V and 2 bases from J, leaving 11 bases between.

This clonotype was counted a few times. The chain carries TRBV20-1 and TRBJ2-5, with D perhaps matching TRBD2 (5 bases). Per the germline V gene, CDR1 is DFQATT and CDR2 is SNEGSKA (reference sequence). The CDR3 runs to 12 residues. V was shortened by 3 bases and J by 4 bases, with 9 bases between the two germline ends. CDR3 nucleotides: TGCAGTGCTAGCGGGGATAGAGAGACCCAGTACTTC. Residues: CSASGDRETQYF.

This clonotype came up a few times. The CDR3 region is CSASVHRWPRANEKLFF. In DNA form, the CDR3 reads TGCAGTGCTAGTGTACACAGGTGGCCTCGGGCTAATGAAAAACTGTTTTTT. The rearrangement uses TRBV20-1 and TRBJ1-4, with D perhaps TRBD1 (5 bases). The CDR3 has 17 amino acids. The V and J ends lost 3 bases and 3 bases respectively, with 20 bases between them. The germline V gene has CDR1 DFQATT and CDR2 SNEGSKA (reference sequence).

The chain carries TRBV5-1 and TRBJ1-2; no reliable D call. The germline CDR1 and CDR2 sequences are SGHRS and YFSETQ. The V end was cut by 0 bases, the J end by 4 bases, with 13 bases between. The CDR3 contains 15 residues. CDR3 sequence: CASSLESRTGYGYTF. For the CDR3, the DNA is TGCGCCAGCAGCTTGGAAAGTCGTACCGGCTATGGCTACACCTTC.

The chain carries TRBV12-3 or TRBV12-4 and TRBJ2-5; D gene ambiguous. This CDR3 comprises 12 residues. Deletions cut 7 bases from V and 2 bases from J, with 8 bases between. The CDR3 here is CASTWRQETQYF. In nucleotides, the CDR3 is TGTGCCAGCACCTGGCGGCAAGAGACCCAGTACTTC.

The V and J genes are TRBV2 and TRBJ2-3, with D perhaps TRBD2 (5 bases). Looked up from germline, CDR1 is SNHLY and CDR2 is FYNNEI. The CDR3 extends over 14 amino acids. Trimming took off 4 bases at V and 6 bases at J, with 14 bases between the two ends. CDR3 residues: CASSVGRGGDTQYF. CDR3 nucleotide sequence: TGTGCCAGCAGTGTAGGGCGAGGCGGGGATACGCAGTATTTT.

This clonotype was found many times. The chain combines TRBV12-3 or TRBV12-4 with TRBJ1-2; TRBD1 is a possible D gene (5 bases). Between the trimmed V and J ends, which lost 8 bases and 2 bases, there was a span of 12 bases. CDR3 size: 13 residues. DNA of the CDR3: TGTGCCAGCGGGCGGGGCGAAAACTATGGCTACACCTTC. Translation: CASGRGENYGYTF.

This clonotype was seen repeatedly, ten times or more. The chain has TRBV20-1 and TRBJ2-5; D is perhaps TRBD2 (6 bases). The length of the CDR3 is 14 residues. Germline V gives CDR1 DFQATT, CDR2 SNEGSKA (reference sequence). V shed 4 bases and J shed 2 bases, with 14 bases lying between them. The CDR3 loop is CSAMMLAFQETQYF. The CDR3 bases are TGCAGTGCTATGATGCTAGCGTTTCAAGAGACCCAGTACTTC.

The chain couples TRBV24-1 to TRBJ2-2; 7 bases align to TRBD1. The CDR3 is 16 amino acids. With V trimmed by 4 bases and J by 6 bases, 10 bases remained unmatched. Per germline, CDR1 KGHDR and CDR2 SFDVKD. This chain's CDR3 is CATSERTGGSSGELFF. CDR3 nucleotides: TGTGCCACCAGTGAGAGGACAGGTGGTTCGTCCGGGGAGCTGTTTTTT.

The chain links TRBV4-3 to TRBJ2-7; TRBD2 might be the D (5 bases). CDR1 and CDR2 (germline): LGHNA, YSLEER. The CDR3 extends over 15 amino acids. Deletions cut 0 bases from V and 5 bases from J, with 14 bases between. CDR3 loop: CASSQDLLVSHEQYF. The CDR3 nucleotides read TGCGCCAGCAGCCAAGATCTACTAGTTTCCCACGAGCAGTACTTC.